This entry is about one TCR beta chain. Germline CDR1 reads MGHRA; CDR2 reads YSYEKL. Trimming removed 4 bases from V and 3 bases from J, with 10 bases in between. This CDR3 region has 13 residues. The entry originates in a study of CD8 T cells in Susac syndrome. About the study: There were 5 or 6 sequenced Susac syndrome patients with active disease and eight or nine in remission.

An amount of RNA that ranged from 0.5 to 1 ug was reverse transcribed with random hexamers. The CDR3 of TCR beta was amplified by immunoSEQ multiplex PCR across 54 Vbeta and 13 Jbeta. In TCRdb, the immunoSEQ multiplex PCR reads were re-called with MiXCR into one record per CDR3 protein. The sample holds about 180,000 distinct CDR3 sequences, 85% to 95% seen once. V gene TRBV4-1 combines with J gene TRBJ2-7; D is undetermined. The sequenced material came from CD4+ T cells from PBMCs. This receptor was taken from a human donor with Susac syndrome. CDR3 in amino acids: CASSLSGVYEQYF. The CDR3 DNA is TGCGCCAGCAGCCTCTCAGGTGTCTACGAGCAGTACTTC.